This T cell receptor (beta chain) came from a study of control samples from healthy donors and cancer patients. Trimming shortened V by 2 bases and J by 2 bases, and 13 bases separated the two germline ends. The CDR3 is made up of 15 amino acids. CDR1 and CDR2 from the germline V gene are MNHEY and SVGEGT. The method was immunoSEQ multiplex PCR; TCRdb's version includes in-frame clones alone and lacks a portion of them. In the table there are under 70,000 clones, around nine tenths of which are singletons. This clone is classed as medium-sized. V is TRBV6-2 or TRBV6-3 and J is TRBJ2-7; no definite D call. Sequencing was carried out using PBMCs. This TCR derives from a woman between 50 and 59 years old with colorectal cancer. This CDR3 reads CASSYGRGKAYEQYF. CDR3 nucleotide sequence: TGTGCCAGCAGTTACGGTCGCGGAAAAGCCTACGAGCAGTACTTC.